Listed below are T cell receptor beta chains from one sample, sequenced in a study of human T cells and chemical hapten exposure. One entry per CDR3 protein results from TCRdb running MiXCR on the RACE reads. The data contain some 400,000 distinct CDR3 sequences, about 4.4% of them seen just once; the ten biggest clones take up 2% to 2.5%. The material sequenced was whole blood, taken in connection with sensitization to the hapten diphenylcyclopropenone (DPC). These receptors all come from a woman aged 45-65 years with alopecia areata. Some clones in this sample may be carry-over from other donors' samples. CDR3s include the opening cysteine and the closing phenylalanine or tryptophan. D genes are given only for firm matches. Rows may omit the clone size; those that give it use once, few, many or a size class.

cdr3_aa: CASGLVQDGTLASTDTQYF
cdr3_nt: TGTGCTAGTGGTTTGGTACAAGATGGGACTTTAGCTAGCACAGATACGCAGTATTTT
clone_size: many
v_call: TRBV12-5
d_call: .
j_call: TRBJ2-3

cdr3_aa: CSASGHSGETQYF
cdr3_nt: TGCAGTGCTTCGGGACATTCCGGAGAGACCCAGTACTTC
clone_size: many
v_call: TRBV20-1
d_call: .
j_call: TRBJ2-5

cdr3_aa: CASSLAGYSYEQYF
cdr3_nt: TGCGCCAGCAGCCTGGCAGGGTACTCCTACGAGCAGTACTTC
clone_size: .
v_call: TRBV5-1
d_call: .
j_call: TRBJ2-7

cdr3_aa: CASSFYGGTSDTQYF
cdr3_nt: TGTGCCAGCAGCTTTTATGGGGGGACGTCAGATACGCAGTATTTT
clone_size: .
v_call: TRBV7-9
d_call: .
j_call: TRBJ2-3

cdr3_aa: CASRLGQEGPQHF
cdr3_nt: TGTGCCAGCAGACTCGGACAGGAGGGGCCCCAGCATTTT
clone_size: many
v_call: TRBV12-3/TRBV12-4
d_call: TRBD1
j_call: TRBJ1-5

cdr3_aa: CASTGTGGYNEQFF
cdr3_nt: TGTGCCAGCACCGGGACAGGGGGCTACAATGAGCAGTTCTTC
clone_size: many
v_call: TRBV6-5
d_call: TRBD1
j_call: TRBJ2-1

cdr3_aa: CASSQETVTEAFF
cdr3_nt: TGCGCCAGCAGCCAAGAGACAGTCACTGAAGCTTTCTTT
clone_size: many
v_call: TRBV5-1
d_call: .
j_call: TRBJ1-1

cdr3_aa: CASSQEVGEAFF
cdr3_nt: TGTGCCAGCAGCCAAGAAGTGGGTGAAGCTTTCTTT
clone_size: .
v_call: TRBV3-1
d_call: .
j_call: TRBJ1-1

cdr3_aa: CSARWGLRDEQYF
cdr3_nt: TGCAGTGCTAGATGGGGGCTGCGGGATGAGCAGTACTTC
clone_size: many
v_call: TRBV20-1
d_call: .
j_call: TRBJ2-7

cdr3_aa: CASSLGDSVNEKLFF
cdr3_nt: TGTGCCAGCAGCTTAGGGGACAGTGTTAATGAAAAACTGTTTTTT
clone_size: many
v_call: TRBV7-9
d_call: TRBD1
j_call: TRBJ1-4

cdr3_aa: CASSEPSVAGANVLTF
cdr3_nt: TGTGCCAGCAGTGAGCCCTCAGTAGCCGGGGCCAACGTCCTGACTTTC
clone_size: .
v_call: TRBV25-1
d_call: .
j_call: TRBJ2-6

cdr3_aa: CASSVALDTEAFF
cdr3_nt: TGTGCCAGCAGCGTAGCTCTAGACACTGAAGCTTTCTTT
clone_size: .
v_call: TRBV9
d_call: .
j_call: TRBJ1-1

cdr3_aa: CASSPGAGDWQYF
cdr3_nt: TGTGCCAGCTCACCGGGGGCGGGAGATTGGCAGTACTTC
clone_size: many
v_call: TRBV18
d_call: .
j_call: TRBJ2-7

cdr3_aa: CASSLGASGGANRETQYF
cdr3_nt: TGTGCCAGCAGCTTAGGAGCTAGCGGGGGGGCGAATCGAGAGACCCAGTACTTC
clone_size: many
v_call: TRBV7-2
d_call: TRBD2
j_call: TRBJ2-5

cdr3_aa: CASSLELAGGLYTDTQYF
cdr3_nt: TGCGCCAGCAGCTTGGAACTAGCGGGGGGACTTTACACAGATACGCAGTATTTT
clone_size: .
v_call: TRBV5-1
d_call: TRBD2
j_call: TRBJ2-3